This TCR beta chain was identified in a study of shared clonotypes between healthy human individuals. An even split of each subset's genomic DNA across several immunoSEQ plates was performed. Repertoires were generated with immunoSEQ multiplex PCR, while TCRdb's copy carries only in-frame clones and drops some. This sample has fewer than 2.5 million clones, with approximately 93% found just once. Everyone who donated was a Caucasian adult who lived in Nashville, Tennessee. Germline assignment: CDR1 SGHRS and CDR2 YFSETQ. This CDR3 comprises 14 residues. The V gene end was trimmed by 7 bases and the J gene end by 1 base; junction bases not matched to a gene: 4.

This chain links TRBV5-1 with TRBJ2-3, with TRBD2 matching 9 bases. Sequencing used naive CD4+ T cells from PBMCs. As to subset: CD45RA+ positively selected. The sequence derives from a man aged 18 to 35 in good health. Some clones in this sample may be carry-over from other donors' samples. The CDR3 nucleotides read TGCGCCAGCGTTAGCGGGAGTGGCACAGATACGCAGTATTTT. It translates to CASVSGSGTDTQYF.